A single sample is the source of the 26 T cell receptor beta chains below, sequenced in a study of blood T cell repertoires in COVID-19. Repertoires were generated with immunoSEQ multiplex PCR, while TCRdb's copy carries only in-frame clones and drops some. The sample gives over 150,000 clones, roughly 86% of which show up once; approximately 7% is in the top ten. Sequenced input: peripheral blood. Receptors were obtained from a man aged 45-65 years with active or convalescent COVID-19.

This chain joins TRBV29-1 and TRBJ1-5; maybe TRBD1 (6 bases). The CDR3 covers 13 residues. V dropped 6 bases and J dropped 0 bases, with 9 bases sitting between them. CDR1 is SQVTM and CDR2 is ANQGSEA in the germline V gene. The CDR3 protein is CSVRTDSNQPQHF. As DNA, the CDR3 is TGCAGCGTCCGGACAGATAGCAATCAGCCCCAGCATTTT.

CDR3: CASSPSYRGRANYGYTF. CDR3 nucleotide sequence: TGCGCCAGCAGCCCCAGCTACCGGGGTCGAGCTAACTATGGCTACACCTTC. The chain carries TRBV4-3 and TRBJ1-2; D ambiguous. Looked up from germline, CDR1 is LGHNA and CDR2 is YSLEER. The CDR3 has 17 residues. Between the trimmed V and J ends, which lost 4 bases and 0 bases, there was a span of 18 bases.

This chain links TRBV19 with TRBJ1-2; a weak D match, TRBD1 (6 bases). The V and J ends lost 4 bases and 5 bases respectively, with 11 bases between them. The length of the CDR3 is 13 residues. Germline V gene sequence: CDR1 LNHDA, CDR2 SQIVND (reference sequence). The CDR3 region is CASSKRTDYGYTF. The CDR3 nucleotides read TGTGCCAGTAGTAAAAGGACAGATTATGGCTACACCTTC.

The chain couples TRBV5-1 to TRBJ2-3; a weak D match, TRBD1 (5 bases). Trimming pared 0 bases from V and 5 bases from J, leaving 10 bases between. Germline CDR1 SGHRS, CDR2 YFSETQ. There are 14 residues in the CDR3. The CDR3 loop reads CASSLDGAEDTQYF. The CDR3 DNA is TGCGCCAGCAGCTTGGATGGGGCTGAAGATACGCAGTATTTT.

V usage is TRBV6-5 and J usage is TRBJ2-5, with a tentative D call TRBD2 (5 bases). Per germline, CDR1 MNHEY and CDR2 SVGAGI. The V end lost 6 bases, the J end lost 7 bases, and 15 bases lay between the germline ends. This CDR3 spans 13 amino acids. The DNA for the CDR3 is TGTGCCAGCAGAAGGACTGGGTCCTGGACCCAGTACTTC. It translates to CASRRTGSWTQYF.

V usage is TRBV11-3 and J usage is TRBJ2-2; D may be TRBD1 (5 bases). V was clipped by 5 bases and J by 1 base, with 14 bases between them. The CDR3 contains 16 residues. The germline CDR1 and CDR2 sequences are SGHNT and YENEEA. The CDR3 here is CASSQVFQGNTGELFF. The CDR3 nucleotides read TGTGCCAGCAGCCAAGTGTTTCAGGGGAACACCGGGGAGCTGTTTTTT.

The genes are TRBV27 and TRBJ1-4; 9 nucleotides agree with TRBD1. V dropped 0 bases and J dropped 8; count of bases not matched to a gene: 7. Per the germline V gene, CDR1 is MNHEY and CDR2 is SMNVEV (reference sequence). The CDR3 has 16 amino acids. This CDR3 is CASSLSTGQGGEKLFF. The CDR3 DNA follows: TGTGCCAGCAGTTTATCGACGGGACAGGGAGGCGAAAAACTGTTTTTT.

The chain couples TRBV4-2 to TRBJ2-2, with 12 bases identical to TRBD1. In germline, CDR1 is LGHNA, CDR2 YNFKEQ. This CDR3 is built from 19 residues. With 0 bases clipped from V and 3 bases from J, the junction kept 8 bases outside the gene matches. CDR3 sequence (DNA): TGTGCCAGCAGCCAAGATCGGGGAGGGACAGGGGGCCACACCGGGGAGCTGTTTTTT. Encoded protein: CASSQDRGGTGGHTGELFF.

The chain links TRBV15 to TRBJ1-4; D not resolved. Germline V gene sequence: CDR1 LNHNV, CDR2 YYDKDF (reference sequence). Trimming shortened V by 0 bases and J by 8 bases, and 16 bases separated the two germline ends. CDR3 length: 16 amino acids. The CDR3 region has the DNA TGTGCCACCAGCAGAGATTTAGGGAGGAGAGGCGAAAAACTGTTTTTT. Amino acid sequence: CATSRDLGRRGEKLFF. Based on the CDR3 plus reference TRBV15 and TRBJ1-4, the full variable domain is DAMVIQNPRYQVTQFGKPVTLSCSQTLNHNVMYWYQQKSSQAPKLLFHYYDKDFNNEADTPDNFQSRRPNTSFCFLDIRSPGLGDTAMYLCATSRDLGRRGEKLFFGSGTQLSVL.

This chain connects TRBV4-2 to TRBJ2-7; no clear D gene. CDR3 length: 13 amino acids. The germline V gene encodes CDR1 LGHNA and CDR2 YNFKEQ. With 0 bases removed from V and 3 bases from J, the gap between germline ends came to 6 bases. The CDR3 spells CASSQDGVYEQYF. In DNA form, the CDR3 reads TGTGCCAGCAGCCAAGATGGAGTCTACGAGCAGTACTTC.

J is TRBJ1-1 and V is TRBV6-5; 11 nucleotides agree with TRBD1. Germline V gives CDR1 MNHEY, CDR2 SVGAGI. V gave up 1 base and J gave up 4 bases; unmatched junction bases: 2. CDR3 size: 15 residues. The CDR3 reads CASSYYGTGGTEAFF. CDR3 coding DNA: TGTGCCAGCAGTTACTACGGGACAGGGGGCACTGAAGCTTTCTTT.

The chain couples TRBV9 to TRBJ2-7; D is possibly TRBD1 (5 bases). V was trimmed by 4 bases and J by 6 bases, leaving 17 bases between them. The CDR3 runs to 14 residues. CDR1 is SGDLS and CDR2 is YYNGEE in the germline V gene. The DNA for the CDR3 is TGTGCCAGCAGCAAAAGCGAAGGGGCCCCCGAGCAGTACTTC. Its translation: CASSKSEGAPEQYF.

This chain uses TRBV4-2 with TRBJ2-7; 12 nucleotides agree with TRBD2. The CDR3 contains 15 residues. The germline V gene has CDR1 LGHNA and CDR2 YNFKEQ. The V gene end was trimmed by 0 bases and the J gene end by 7 bases; junction bases not matched to a gene: 4. The CDR3 DNA reads as TGTGCCAGCAGCCAAGAGGTAACTAGCGGGGGGGAGCAGTACTTC. Translation: CASSQEVTSGGEQYF.

This clone appeared a single time. The J gene is TRBJ2-7, the V gene TRBV5-4; 9 nucleotides align to TRBD1. J was trimmed by 4 bases and V by 1 base; bases with no gene match: 6. The CDR3 is made up of 15 amino acids. Germline assignment: CDR1 SGHNT and CDR2 YYREEE (reference sequence). CDR3 in DNA: TGTGCCAGCAGCTTGACAGGGACAGGGTCTTACGAGCAGTACTTC. Its protein is CASSLTGTGSYEQYF.

The CDR3 nucleotides are TGTGCCAGCAGTTTATCGGGGGGAACTGGGGCCAACGTCCTGACTTTC. Translation gives CASSLSGGTGANVLTF. The rearrangement joins TRBV28 to TRBJ2-6, with TRBD2 identical over 7 bases. The CDR3 has 16 residues. V was clipped by 1 base and J by 2 bases; unmatched bases: 2. The germline V gene has CDR1 MDHEN and CDR2 SYDVKM.

The V call is TRBV7-8, the J call TRBJ1-3; D ambiguous. Germline V gives CDR1 SGHVS, CDR2 FQNEAQ. Trimming took 1 base from V and 2 from J, leaving 6 bases between them. The CDR3 runs 14 residues. Here the CDR3 DNA reads TGTGCCAGCAGCTTAGACCAGGCTGGAAACACCATATATTTT. Its translation: CASSLDQAGNTIYF. Based on the CDR3 plus reference TRBV7-8 and TRBJ1-3, the full variable domain is GAGVSQSPRYKVAKRGQDVALRCDPISGHVSLFWYQQALGQGPEFLTYFQNEAQLDKSGLPSDRFFAERPEGSVSTLKIQRTQQEDSAVYLCASSLDQAGNTIYFGEGSWLTVV.

The rearrangement joins TRBV24-1 to TRBJ2-1; 14 nucleotides match TRBD2. V lost 0 bases to trimming and J lost 1 base; unmatched junction nucleotides: 4. Germline V CDR1 and CDR2: KGHDR, SFDVKD. CDR3 size: 19 residues. CDR3 sequence: CATSDLRGTSGGSYNEQFF. As DNA, the CDR3 is TGTGCCACCAGTGATTTGCGGGGGACTAGCGGGGGTTCCTACAATGAGCAGTTCTTC.

This chain uses TRBV5-1 with TRBJ2-7; 14 nucleotides agree with TRBD2. The CDR3 totals 15 residues. Germline lookup yields CDR1 SGHRS and CDR2 YFSETQ. V lost 8 bases to trimming and J lost 4 bases; unmatched junction nucleotides: 8. DNA of the CDR3: TGCGCCAGTAACACCGGGACTAGCGGGGGTTACGAGCAGTACTTC. Amino acid sequence: CASNTGTSGGYEQYF.

This clone has just one count. This chain links TRBV9 with TRBJ2-4, with 9 positions matching TRBD2. CDR3 length: 15 amino acids. Germline-derived CDR1 and CDR2 are SGDLS and YYNGEE. V was pared by 2 bases and J by 8 bases, with 8 bases of the junction left unmatched. CDR3 sequence reads: CASSVSGSIVDIQYF. The CDR3 DNA reads as TGTGCCAGCAGCGTTAGCGGGAGTATTGTGGACATTCAGTACTTC.

This sequence joins TRBV7-3 and TRBJ2-6; D gene ambiguous. The CDR3 runs 15 residues. The V end lost 5 bases, the J end lost 4 bases, and 12 bases lay between the germline ends. Germline CDR1 is SGHTA and CDR2 is FQGTGA. The CDR3 sequence is CASSDRLGGANVLTF. The CDR3 nucleotides read TGTGCCAGCAGCGACCGGTTGGGCGGGGCCAACGTCCTGACTTTC.

This rearrangement joins TRBV2 to TRBJ1-2; 7 bases match TRBD1. The germline V gene encodes CDR1 SNHLY and CDR2 FYNNEI. The CDR3 consists of 14 residues. The trim removed 8 bases at V and 3 bases at J, leaving 9 bases unmatched. CDR3 sequence reads: CASRSTGDYYGYTF. The DNA of the CDR3 is TGTGCCAGCCGGTCAACAGGGGATTACTATGGCTACACCTTC.

This sequence joins TRBV25-1 and TRBJ2-3; 13 nucleotides align to TRBD2. Germline V CDR1 and CDR2: MGHDK, SYGVNS. This CDR3 region has 16 residues. The trim removed 4 bases at V and 2 bases at J, leaving 3 bases unmatched. This CDR3 reads CASSATSGGFTDTQYF. The CDR3, as DNA: TGTGCCAGCAGTGCGACTAGCGGGGGGTTCACAGATACGCAGTATTTT.

In nucleotides, the CDR3 is TGTGCCAGCAGCTTGAACCTGGCTCCTCCAGATACGCAGTATTTT. Its protein is CASSLNLAPPDTQYF. The rearrangement uses TRBV7-8 and TRBJ2-3, with D unclear. This CDR3 region has 15 residues. V was pared by 3 bases and J by 4 bases, with 14 bases between. The germline V gene has CDR1 SGHVS and CDR2 FQNEAQ.

The table lists this clone with a count of one. This chain joins TRBV29-1 and TRBJ2-7, with 14 bases fitting TRBD2. Germline V gene sequence: CDR1 SQVTM, CDR2 ANQGSEA. The CDR3 totals 14 residues. Unmatched junction bases numbered 5, after V lost 5 bases and J lost 5 bases. The CDR3 DNA reads TGCAGCGTTCGACCGGGACTAGCGGGGGACGAGCAGTACTTC. Amino acid sequence: CSVRPGLAGDEQYF.

The chain has TRBV12-3 or TRBV12-4 and TRBJ2-3; no clear D gene. This CDR3 is built from 12 residues. V lost 3 bases, J lost 5 bases, and 6 bases lay in between. CDR3 loop: CASSFRIDTQYF. CDR3 coding DNA: TGTGCCAGCAGTTTTCGTATAGATACGCAGTATTTT.

This chain uses TRBV29-1 with TRBJ1-1; a possible D gene is TRBD1 (6 bases). Trimming removed 6 bases from V and 11 bases from J, with 19 bases in between. Germline CDR1 and CDR2: SQVTM and ANQGSEA. The CDR3 spans 12 residues. The CDR3 is CSVQPGGARAFF. CDR3 in DNA: TGCAGCGTCCAACCCGGGGGGGCGCGCGCTTTCTTT.